Reported below is one TCR beta chain. Trimming took off 4 bases at V and 10 bases at J, with 15 bases between the two ends. This CDR3 comprises 13 residues. Germline V gives CDR1 SGHRS, CDR2 YFSETQ. cDNA synthesis used the whole RNA isolate, giving expressed TCRB sequences. Clones were sequenced by immunoSEQ multiplex PCR, and TCRdb holds only the in-frame ones, with some missing. The table shows some 500,000 clones, with approximately 10% occurring only once. This sample is drawn from a study of beta chain features in type 1 diabetes. Overall study context: The patients were much like the healthy donors in age, gender and cell yields.

The source is a young woman in good health. The chain carries TRBV5-1 and TRBJ2-1; tentative D call: TRBD1 (5 bases). Input material: naive CD4+ T cells from blood. The CDR3 DNA sequence: TGCGCCAGCAGCCCTCTCCCATGGGGCGAGCAGTTCTTC. Amino acids: CASSPLPWGEQFF. The full variable domain, completed using reference TRBV5-1 and TRBJ2-1, is KAGVTQTPRYLIKTRGQQVTLSCSPISGHRSVSWYQQTPGQGLQFLFEYFSETQRNKGNFPGRFSGRQFSNSRSEMNVSTLELGDSALYLCASSPLPWGEQFFGPGTRLTVL.